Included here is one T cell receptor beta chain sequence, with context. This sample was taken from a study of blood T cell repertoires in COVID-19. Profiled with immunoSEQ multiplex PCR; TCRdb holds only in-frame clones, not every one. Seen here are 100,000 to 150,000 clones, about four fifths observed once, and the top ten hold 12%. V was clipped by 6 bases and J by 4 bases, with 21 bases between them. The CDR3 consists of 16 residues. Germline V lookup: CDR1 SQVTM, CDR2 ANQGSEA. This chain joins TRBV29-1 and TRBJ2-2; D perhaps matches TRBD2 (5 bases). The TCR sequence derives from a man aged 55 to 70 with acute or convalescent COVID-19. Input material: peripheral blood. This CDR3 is CSVPARGGLLTGELFF. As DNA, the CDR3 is TGCAGCGTCCCGGCGCGCGGCGGGCTCCTCACCGGGGAGCTGTTTTTT.